This note documents a single T cell receptor beta chain sequence. Original processing methods: Using reference gene primer amplification, nucleated cell counts were estimated. Sequencing used immunoSEQ multiplex PCR; TCRdb keeps in-frame clones, though not all of them. Clone size and V and J calls were adopted from that table, with D and trimming inferred from the DNA. The sample consists of some 120,000 clones, just under 80% of them appearing once. Trimming removed 5 bases from V and 1 base from J; junction bases left unmatched: 6. This CDR3 is built from 16 residues. Per the germline V gene, CDR1 is SSHAT and CDR2 is FNYEAQ (reference sequence). The sample comes from a study of blood T cell repertoires in COVID-19. The overall study: Spain, Italy and the United States supplied samples that represented acute and convalescent COVID-19. Nucleic acid was either cDNA or gDNA, and it came from T cells, B-cell-depleted T cells, or PBMCs.

The clonotype comes from a human donor in a cohort sampled during active COVID-19. Sequenced sample: peripheral blood. The chain uses TRBV7-7 and TRBJ2-1; 9 bases fit TRBD1. The CDR3 here is CASSTLGTGSYNEQFF. Written as DNA, the CDR3 is TGTGCCAGCAGCACCCTAGGGACAGGGTCCTACAATGAGCAGTTCTTC.